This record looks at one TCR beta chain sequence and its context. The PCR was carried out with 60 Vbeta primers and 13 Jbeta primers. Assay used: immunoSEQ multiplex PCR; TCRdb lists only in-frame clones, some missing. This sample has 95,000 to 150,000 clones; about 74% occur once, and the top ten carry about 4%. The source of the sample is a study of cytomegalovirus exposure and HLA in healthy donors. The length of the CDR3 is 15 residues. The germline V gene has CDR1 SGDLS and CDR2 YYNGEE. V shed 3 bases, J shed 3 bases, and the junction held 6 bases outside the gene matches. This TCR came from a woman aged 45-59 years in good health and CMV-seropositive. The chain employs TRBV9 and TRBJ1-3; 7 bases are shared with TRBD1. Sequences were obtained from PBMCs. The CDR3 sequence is CASSEQGMGGNTIYF. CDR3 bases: TGTGCCAGCAGCGAACAGGGGATGGGTGGAAACACCATATATTTT.